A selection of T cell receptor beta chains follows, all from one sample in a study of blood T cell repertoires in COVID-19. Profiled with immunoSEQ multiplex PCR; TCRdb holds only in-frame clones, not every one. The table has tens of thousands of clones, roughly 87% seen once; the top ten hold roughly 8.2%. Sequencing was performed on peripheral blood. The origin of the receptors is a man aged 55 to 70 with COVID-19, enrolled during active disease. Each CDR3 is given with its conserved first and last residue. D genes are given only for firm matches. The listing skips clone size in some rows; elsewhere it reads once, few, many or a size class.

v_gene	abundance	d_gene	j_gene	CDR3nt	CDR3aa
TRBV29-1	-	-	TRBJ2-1	TGCAGCGTTGATATGGGAGGAAATGAGCAGTTCTTC	CSVDMGGNEQFF
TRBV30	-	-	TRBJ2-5	TGTGCCTGGAGGAATCAGGGGACAGAGACCCAGTACTTC	CAWRNQGTETQYF
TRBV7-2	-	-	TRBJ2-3	TGTGCCCTTGCCGCGGCGGGGCAGTACACAGATACGCAGTATTTT	CALAAAGQYTDTQYF
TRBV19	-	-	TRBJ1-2	TGTGCCAGTAGTATAGCCTACCGGGACATCTCCTATGGCTACACCTTC	CASSIAYRDISYGYTF
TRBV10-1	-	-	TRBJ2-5	TGCGCCAGCAGAACGGGTCCCGGAGGCATCAAAGAGACCCAGTACTTC	CASRTGPGGIKETQYF
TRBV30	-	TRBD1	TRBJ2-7	TGTGCCTGGAGTGGGCGCAGGGGGCTATCCTCCTACGAGCAGTACTTC	CAWSGRRGLSSYEQYF
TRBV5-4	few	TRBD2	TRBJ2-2	TGTGCCAGCAGCTCGGGACTAGACACCGGGGAGCTGTTTTTT	CASSSGLDTGELFF
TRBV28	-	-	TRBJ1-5	TGTGCCAGCGTCTCGGGCAATCAGCCCCAGCATTTT	CASVSGNQPQHF
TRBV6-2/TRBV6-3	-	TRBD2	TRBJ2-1	TGTGCCAGCAGTCCCTCTCGGACTAGCGGGAGATTGTTAGGGCAGTTCTTC	CASSPSRTSGRLLGQFF
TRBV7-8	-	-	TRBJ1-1	TGTGCCAGCAGCTTAGGGCAGGGGAACACTGAAGCTTTCTTT	CASSLGQGNTEAFF
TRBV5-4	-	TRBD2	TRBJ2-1	TGTGCCAGCAGCTTGGCTACGGGGGGGACTAGGGTCTACAATGAGCAGTTCTTC	CASSLATGGTRVYNEQFF
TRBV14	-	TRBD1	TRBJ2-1	TGTGCCAGCAGCGACCGGGACAGGGTTTATGAGCAGTTCTTC	CASSDRDRVYEQFF
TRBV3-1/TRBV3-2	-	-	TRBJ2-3	TGTGCCAGCAGCGGCGGGACGATCACAGATACGCAGTATTTT	CASSGGTITDTQYF
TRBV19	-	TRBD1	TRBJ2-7	TGTGCCAGTAGTACGGGGACAGGGGCCATTTTC	CASSTGTGAIF
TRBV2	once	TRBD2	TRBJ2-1	TGTGCCAGCAGCTATACTAGCGGGAACAATGAGCAGTTCTTC	CASSYTSGNNEQFF
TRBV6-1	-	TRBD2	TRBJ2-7	TGTGCCAGCAGTGAAGCGCTAGCGGGAGCGGAAGAGCAGTACTTC	CASSEALAGAEEQYF
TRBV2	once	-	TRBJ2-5	TGTGCCAGCAGCGTAGAGACCCAGTACTTC	CASSVETQYF
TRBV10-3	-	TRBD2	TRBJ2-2	TGTGCCATCAGTGAGTTAACTAGCGGGAGTGGCACCGGGGAGCTGTTTTTT	CAISELTSGSGTGELFF
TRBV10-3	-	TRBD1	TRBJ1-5	TGTGCCATCACGGACAGGGTAGATCAGCCCCAGCATTTT	CAITDRVDQPQHF
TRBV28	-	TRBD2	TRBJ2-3	TGTGCCAGCGGGGCGGGAGGGCTTCGCACAGATACGCAGTATTTT	CASGAGGLRTDTQYF
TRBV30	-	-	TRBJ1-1	TGTGCCTGGAGTGTCGGGGGGCCCCGCACTGAAGCTTTCTTT	CAWSVGGPRTEAFF
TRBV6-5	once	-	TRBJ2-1	TGTGCCAGCAGTTACGATGGGGCTGTAGCCTACAATGAGCAGTTCTTC	CASSYDGAVAYNEQFF
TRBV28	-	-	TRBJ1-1	TGTGCCAGCTCTTATGACACTGAAGCTTTCTTT	CASSYDTEAFF
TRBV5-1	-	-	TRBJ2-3	TGCGCCAGCAGCTTGGCCCCCTTATCTAGCACAGATACGCAGTATTTT	CASSLAPLSSTDTQYF
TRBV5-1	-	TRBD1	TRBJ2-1	TGCGCCAGCAGCTTGGGAGGGACAGGCCACAATGAGCAGTTCTTC	CASSLGGTGHNEQFF
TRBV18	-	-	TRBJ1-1	TGTGCCAGCTCACCCCAGGGGAACACTGAAGCTTTCTTT	CASSPQGNTEAFF
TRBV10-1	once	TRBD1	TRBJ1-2	TGCGCCAGCAGTGCAGGACAGGGCAACTATGGCTACACCTTC	CASSAGQGNYGYTF
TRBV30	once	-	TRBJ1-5	TGTGCCTGGAGTGTACTAGGAGACAATCAGCCCCAGCATTTT	CAWSVLGDNQPQHF
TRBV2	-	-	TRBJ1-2	TGTGCCAGCAGTGAGGGGCAGGGGCTGGACTATGGCTACACCTTC	CASSEGQGLDYGYTF
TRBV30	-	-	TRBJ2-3	TGTGCCTGGAGTGTACTAGCAGCGCCTGGCACAGATACGCAGTATTTT	CAWSVLAAPGTDTQYF
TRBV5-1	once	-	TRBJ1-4	TGCGCCAGCAGCTTTGGCAGGGGTGAAAAACTGTTTTTT	CASSFGRGEKLFF
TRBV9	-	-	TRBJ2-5	TGTGCCAGCAGCGTGGGCAACCGCCGGGAGACCCAGTACTTC	CASSVGNRRETQYF